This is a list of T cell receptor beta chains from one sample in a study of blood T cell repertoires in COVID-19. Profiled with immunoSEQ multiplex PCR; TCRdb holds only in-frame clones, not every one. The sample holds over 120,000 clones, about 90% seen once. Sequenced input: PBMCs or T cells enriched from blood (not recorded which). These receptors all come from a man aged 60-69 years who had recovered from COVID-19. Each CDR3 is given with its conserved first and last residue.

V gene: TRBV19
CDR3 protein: CASSIDRGRQEKLFF

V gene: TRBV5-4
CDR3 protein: CASSRSPGQGSYEQYF

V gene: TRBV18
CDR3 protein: CASSPVLGTEYTEAFF

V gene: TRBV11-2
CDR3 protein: CASSYPGYGYTF

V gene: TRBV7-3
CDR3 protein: CASSSQGRRSSPLHF

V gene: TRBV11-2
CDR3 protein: CASSFRQNEKLFF

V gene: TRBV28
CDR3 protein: CASRPQRGLTDTQYF

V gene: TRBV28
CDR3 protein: CASSAQKRDRLTLYNEQFF

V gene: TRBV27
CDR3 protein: CASSLGLAEVHIYEQYF

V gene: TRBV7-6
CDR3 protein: CASSLEGFVFTDTQYF

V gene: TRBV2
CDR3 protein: CASSNQRAGANVLTF

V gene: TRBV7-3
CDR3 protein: CASSQNTPGTGHGYTF

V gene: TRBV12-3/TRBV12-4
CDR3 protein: CASSLKPGAEAFF

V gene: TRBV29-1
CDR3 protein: CSVAAGTKNSPLHF

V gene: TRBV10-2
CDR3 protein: CASSEGGLGITEAFF

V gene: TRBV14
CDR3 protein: CASSDTNSYNSPLHF

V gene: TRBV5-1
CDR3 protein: CASSLVAGSYEQYF

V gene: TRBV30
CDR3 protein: CAWGAGLDQPQHF

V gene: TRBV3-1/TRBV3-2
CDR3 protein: CASSQSIGVYLEQYF

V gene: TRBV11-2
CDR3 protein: CASSRAGYNEKLFF

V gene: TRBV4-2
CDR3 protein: CASSQGQGWSLYTF

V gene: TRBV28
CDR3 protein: CATRAGGGYGYTF

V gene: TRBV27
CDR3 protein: CASSQGGLSHNEQFF

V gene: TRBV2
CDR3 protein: CASSVWAHQPQHF

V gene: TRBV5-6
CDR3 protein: CASSLLTGVANEQYF

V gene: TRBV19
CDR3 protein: CASSIAETQYF

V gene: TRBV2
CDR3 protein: CASSESATLNTEAFF

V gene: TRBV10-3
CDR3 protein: CASKRELTNNEQFF

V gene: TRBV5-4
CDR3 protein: CASSQNLQGYSEAFF

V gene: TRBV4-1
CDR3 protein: CASSQDPTGRERTEAFF

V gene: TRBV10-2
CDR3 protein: CASSWTRTSGKETQYF

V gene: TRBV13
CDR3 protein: CASREGGTSREQYF

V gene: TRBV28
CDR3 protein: CASSGGQAQPQHF

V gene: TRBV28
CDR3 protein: CASSSLAGPTDTQYF

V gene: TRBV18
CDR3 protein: CASSPRWEVGTQYF

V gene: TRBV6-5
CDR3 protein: CASSYSSPDTQYF

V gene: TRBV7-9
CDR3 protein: CASSLSGTEAFF

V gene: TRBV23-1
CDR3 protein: CASSQWTVPGNTIYF

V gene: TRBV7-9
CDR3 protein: CASSLAFGQEREQYF